These T cell receptor beta chains were read from a single sample in a study of T cell responses to AZD1222 COVID-19 vaccine. Clones were read by immunoSEQ multiplex PCR, and TCRdb kept only the in-frame ones, dropping some. Found here are some 110,000 clones, around 90% of them singletons; the top ten hold approximately 10%. Sequenced material: peripheral blood, taken on day 0 of AZD1222 vaccination. The origin of the receptors is an adult in good health. Both conserved end residues are part of each CDR3. A D gene is named only where the DNA matches it firmly. Rows may omit the clone size; those that give it use once, few, many or a size class.

TRBJ1-2	NA	few	TRBV6-5	TGTGCCAGCAGAACGGACGGAAACTATGGCTACACCTTC	CASRTDGNYGYTF
TRBJ1-3	NA	NA	TRBV9	TGTGCCAGCAGCGTAGTGGCCGAAGCTGGAAACACCATATATTTT	CASSVVAEAGNTIYF
TRBJ1-1	TRBD1	once	TRBV5-5	TGTGCCAGCAGCCTAAGGACAGGGACGAACACTGAAGCTTTCTTT	CASSLRTGTNTEAFF
TRBJ2-2	TRBD2	NA	TRBV10-3	TGTGCCATCAGTGCCGGTAGCGGGGGATTCACCGGGGAGCTGTTTTTT	CAISAGSGGFTGELFF
TRBJ1-2	TRBD1	NA	TRBV4-1	TGCGCCAGCAGCCAAGTAGGGACAGGGAGGTATGGCTACACCTTC	CASSQVGTGRYGYTF
TRBJ2-7	NA	NA	TRBV7-2	TGTGCCAGCAGCGACAGGTACGAGCAGTACTTC	CASSDRYEQYF
TRBJ2-7	TRBD1	once	TRBV27	TGTGCCAGCAGTTCGGGGACAGGGCGTTCCTACGAGCAGTACTTC	CASSSGTGRSYEQYF
TRBJ1-5	NA	once	TRBV29-1	TGCAGCTTTTTGGGCGGACGCGATCAGCCCCAGCATTTT	CSFLGGRDQPQHF
TRBJ2-3	NA	NA	TRBV18	TGTGCCAGCTCACCCATAGGCCGGGGGACAGATACGCAGTATTTT	CASSPIGRGTDTQYF
TRBJ2-7	NA	NA	TRBV5-6	TGTGCCAGCAGCTCCACCGGGAAGGCCTACGAGCAGTACTTC	CASSSTGKAYEQYF
TRBJ1-1	TRBD1	NA	TRBV19	TGTGCCAGTAAGTCAAGGACAGGGGAACAGAACACTGAAGCTTTCTTT	CASKSRTGEQNTEAFF
TRBJ2-5	NA	NA	TRBV21-1	TGTGCCAGCAGCAAAGAGGGACTAGCGGGAGACTACCAAGAGACCCAGTACTTC	CASSKEGLAGDYQETQYF
TRBJ1-1	NA	NA	TRBV11-1	TGTGCCAGCAGCTTCATACAGAACACTGAAGCTTTCTTT	CASSFIQNTEAFF
TRBJ2-4	TRBD2	NA	TRBV11-1	TGTGCCAGCAGCCTGATGTCCCCGGGGGGGAACATTCAGTACTTC	CASSLMSPGGNIQYF
TRBJ2-6	NA	few	TRBV2	TGTGCCAGCATCCATACCTCTGGGGCCAACGTCCTGACTTTC	CASIHTSGANVLTF
TRBJ1-2	TRBD1	once	TRBV7-2	TGTGCCAGCAGCCACCGGGACAGGGAAGGCTACACCTTC	CASSHRDREGYTF
TRBJ1-4	NA	NA	TRBV7-2	TGTGCCAGCAGCTTAGCGTTAGGGGTTAATGAAAAACTGTTTTTT	CASSLALGVNEKLFF
TRBJ1-1	NA	NA	TRBV6-5	TGTGCCAGCAGTTACCTGAGTGAAGCTTTCTTT	CASSYLSEAFF
TRBJ1-2	TRBD1	NA	TRBV4-3	TGCGCCAGCAGCCGAGACGTAGTTAGGGACAGCACCTATGGCTACACCTTC	CASSRDVVRDSTYGYTF
TRBJ1-2	NA	NA	TRBV19	TGTGCCAGTAGTATATTAGCCAAACAGGGCGGATTTTATGGCTACACCTTC	CASSILAKQGGFYGYTF
TRBJ2-1	NA	NA	TRBV3-1/TRBV3-2	TGTGCCAGCAGCCACCAGGAGTCCTACAATGAGCAGTTCTTC	CASSHQESYNEQFF
TRBJ1-4	NA	NA	TRBV6-1	TGTGCCAGCAGTGAAGGAGAAAAACTGTTTTTT	CASSEGEKLFF
TRBJ2-1	TRBD2	NA	TRBV15	TGTGCCACCAGCCCCCGAGGTAGCGGGAGTTCCTCCTATCATGATGAGCAGTTCTTC	CATSPRGSGSSSYHDEQFF
TRBJ1-6	NA	NA	TRBV6-2/TRBV6-3	TGTGCCAGCAGTTCCGTGACATCCGGTGGGTCACCCCTCCACTTT	CASSSVTSGGSPLHF
TRBJ2-7	NA	NA	TRBV9	TGTGCCAGCAGCGTAGATGGCGGCACCTACGAGCAGTACTTC	CASSVDGGTYEQYF
TRBJ2-5	TRBD2	NA	TRBV6-1	TGTGCCAGCAGTGATTGGGGGGGATTATTAGAGACCCAGTACTTC	CASSDWGGLLETQYF
TRBJ1-4	NA	NA	TRBV9	TGTGCCAGCAGCCCCGGGACTCGGGGTGAAAAACTGTTTTTT	CASSPGTRGEKLFF
TRBJ1-1	TRBD1	NA	TRBV5-5	TGTGCCAGCAGCTTAACATACCGGGACAGGAACACTGAAGCTTTCTTT	CASSLTYRDRNTEAFF
TRBJ2-5	NA	NA	TRBV28	TGTGCCAGCAGTTTATCGTCCTCGGGACCAGAGACCCAGTACTTC	CASSLSSSGPETQYF
TRBJ1-5	TRBD1	NA	TRBV27	TGTGCCAGCAGCCCGGACAGGGCCAGCAATCAGCCCCAGCATTTT	CASSPDRASNQPQHF
TRBJ1-2	NA	NA	TRBV7-9	TGTGCCAGCAGCTCAAGGGTCACAGATTCTAACTATGGCTACACCTTC	CASSSRVTDSNYGYTF
TRBJ2-3	TRBD1	NA	TRBV7-8	TGTGCCAGCAGCTTAGGCCCAAGGGGGCGCAGAATATCGACGCAGTATTTT	CASSLGPRGRRISTQYF
TRBJ2-5	NA	NA	TRBV18	TGTGCCAGCTCACCTCGATGGGGGGAAGAGACCCAGTACTTC	CASSPRWGEETQYF
TRBJ1-4	NA	once	TRBV5-5	TGTGCCAGCAGCCCAGGACCTAATGAAAAACTGTTTTTT	CASSPGPNEKLFF
TRBJ1-5	NA	NA	TRBV10-3	TGTGCCATCAGTGGGTGGCAGAATCAGCCCCAGCATTTT	CAISGWQNQPQHF
TRBJ1-3	NA	NA	TRBV5-1	TGCGCCAGCAGCTTGGAGGCATCGCCTGGAAACACCATATATTTT	CASSLEASPGNTIYF
TRBJ2-7	TRBD2	once	TRBV7-2	TGTGCCAGCACCGGGACTAGCGGGTCAGCCTACGAGCAGTACTTC	CASTGTSGSAYEQYF
TRBJ2-1	TRBD2	NA	TRBV19	TGTGCCAGTAGTAGGACTAGCGGGGCGTACAATGAGCAGTTCTTC	CASSRTSGAYNEQFF
TRBJ1-2	NA	NA	TRBV19	TGTGCCAGTAGGACTCAGGGGACTAACTATGGCTACACCTTC	CASRTQGTNYGYTF
TRBJ2-1	TRBD2	NA	TRBV6-6	TGTGCCAGCAGTCCCTTTCGCCGGGGACTAGCGACGAATGAGCAGTTCTTC	CASSPFRRGLATNEQFF
TRBJ2-5	NA	few	TRBV25-1	TGTGCCAGCAGACGGACAGAGTCCCAAGAGACCCAGTACTTC	CASRRTESQETQYF
TRBJ2-1	TRBD2	NA	TRBV4-2	TGTGCCAGCAGCCGCAGGGAGAGCGGGGGGGTGCATGAGCAGTTCTTC	CASSRRESGGVHEQFF
TRBJ2-5	TRBD2	NA	TRBV9	TGTGCCAGCAGCGTAGATGCGGGGGGGCTCCAAGAGACCCAGTACTTC	CASSVDAGGLQETQYF
TRBJ1-2	TRBD1	NA	TRBV18	TGTGCCAGCTCACCACCGGGACAGTTCGGCTACACCTTC	CASSPPGQFGYTF
TRBJ1-5	NA	NA	TRBV5-8	TGTGCCAGCAGCTTGGTTTTTACAGGGAATCAGCCCCAGCATTTT	CASSLVFTGNQPQHF
TRBJ1-5	TRBD1	NA	TRBV3-1/TRBV3-2	TGTGCCAGCAGCCAAGAGGCCGAAACGGGACAGGAGTATAGCAATCAGCCCCAGCATTTT	CASSQEAETGQEYSNQPQHF
TRBJ2-3	NA	NA	TRBV6-2/TRBV6-3	TGTGCCAGCAGCCCCTCCGGGGGCGATACGCAGTATTTT	CASSPSGGDTQYF
TRBJ1-1	NA	NA	TRBV10-3	TGTGCCATCAGTAAACAGGCTTATGAAGCTTTCTTT	CAISKQAYEAFF
TRBJ2-3	TRBD2	NA	TRBV7-9	TGTGCCAGCCGCCGTTTGGGGAGCGGGGGGCCCTACACAGATACGCAGTATTTT	CASRRLGSGGPYTDTQYF
TRBJ1-2	NA	once	TRBV24-1	TGTGCCACCAGTCCCCAGGGCATCCTTGGTGGCTACACCTTC	CATSPQGILGGYTF
TRBJ2-7	TRBD1	many	TRBV27	TGTGCCAGCAGTTTCAATGGACAGGGTAAACGCTACGAGCAGTACTTC	CASSFNGQGKRYEQYF
TRBJ2-1	NA	NA	TRBV5-8	TGTGCCAGCAGCTTGCCCGGGCCTCACAATGAGCAGTTCTTC	CASSLPGPHNEQFF
TRBJ2-3	NA	NA	TRBV5-4	TGTGCCAGCAGCTTGGGTCTCACAGATACGCAGTATTTT	CASSLGLTDTQYF